The T cell receptor (beta chain) described here comes from a study of T cell changes during pregnancy in multiple sclerosis. Produced via immunoSEQ multiplex PCR; TCRdb's table is partial and in-frame only. The sample comprises roughly 70,000 clones, almost 95% of which are singletons, and 2.8% rests with the top ten. The CDR3 runs 17 residues. The germline gives CDR1 MDHEN, CDR2 SYDVKM. Trimming pared 6 bases from V and 6 bases from J, leaving 25 bases between. The clonotype was recovered from a female donor in good health, enrolled as a control in a pregnancy study. The genes are TRBV28 and TRBJ2-3; tentatively, D is TRBD1 (6 bases). Here the sequenced sample was peripheral blood, taken in the third trimester of pregnancy. Here the CDR3 DNA reads TGTGCCAGCAGCTCCGTGCCGACAGGCCGCGAATCGGATACGCAGTATTTT. Encoded protein: CASSSVPTGRESDTQYF.